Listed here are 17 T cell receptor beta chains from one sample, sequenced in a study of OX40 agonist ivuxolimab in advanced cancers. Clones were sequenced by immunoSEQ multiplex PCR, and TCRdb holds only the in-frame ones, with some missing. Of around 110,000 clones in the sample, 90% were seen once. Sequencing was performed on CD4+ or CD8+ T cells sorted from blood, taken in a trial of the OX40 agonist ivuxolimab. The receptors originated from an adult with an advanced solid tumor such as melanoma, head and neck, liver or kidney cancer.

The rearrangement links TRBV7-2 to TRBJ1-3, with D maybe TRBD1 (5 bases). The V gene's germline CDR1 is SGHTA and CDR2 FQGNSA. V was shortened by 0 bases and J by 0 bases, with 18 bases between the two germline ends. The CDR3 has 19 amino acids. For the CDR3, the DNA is TGTGCCAGCAGCTTAGCTCCGGGACGGCCGCAGAGCTCTGGAAACACCATATATTTT. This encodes CASSLAPGRPQSSGNTIYF.

DNA of the CDR3: TGTGCCAGCAGCGTAGAACTTAACACCGGGGAGCTGTTTTTT. Translating it yields CASSVELNTGELFF. The genes are TRBV9 and TRBJ2-2; D is undetermined. V was cut by 0 bases and J by 2 bases, with 5 bases left in between. There are 14 residues in the CDR3. Germline V gene data show CDR1 as SGDLS and CDR2 as YYNGEE.

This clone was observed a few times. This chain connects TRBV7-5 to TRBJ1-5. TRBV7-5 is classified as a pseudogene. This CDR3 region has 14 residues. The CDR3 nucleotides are TGTGCCAGAAGCCCCAGCGGGGCGGATCAGCCCCAGCATTTT. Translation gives CARSPSGADQPQHF.

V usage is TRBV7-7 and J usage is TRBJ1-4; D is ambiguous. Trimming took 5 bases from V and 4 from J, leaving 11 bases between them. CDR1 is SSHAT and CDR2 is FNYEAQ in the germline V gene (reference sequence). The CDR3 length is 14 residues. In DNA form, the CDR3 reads TGTGCCAGCAGCCCCCATTCGGGTAATGAAAAACTGTTTTTT. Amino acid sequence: CASSPHSGNEKLFF.

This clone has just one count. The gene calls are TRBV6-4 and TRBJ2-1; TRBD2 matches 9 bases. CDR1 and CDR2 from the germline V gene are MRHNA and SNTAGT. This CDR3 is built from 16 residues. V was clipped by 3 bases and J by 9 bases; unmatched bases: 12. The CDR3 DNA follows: TGTGCCAGCAGTGAGATGGAGCGGGGGGCGGGCGGTGAGCAGTTCTTC. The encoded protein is CASSEMERGAGGEQFF.

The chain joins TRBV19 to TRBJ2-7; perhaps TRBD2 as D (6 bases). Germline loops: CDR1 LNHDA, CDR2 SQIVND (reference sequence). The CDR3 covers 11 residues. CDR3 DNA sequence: TGTCCTAGAGGGTGGGGGGACGAGCAGTACTTC. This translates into CPRGWGDEQYF.

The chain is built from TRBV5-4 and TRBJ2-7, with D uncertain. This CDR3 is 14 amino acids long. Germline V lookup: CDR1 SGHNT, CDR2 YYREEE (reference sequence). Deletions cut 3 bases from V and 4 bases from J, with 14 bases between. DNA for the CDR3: TGTGCCAGCAGCTACTCCAGCAGGCGTTACGAGCAGTACTTC. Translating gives CASSYSSRRYEQYF.

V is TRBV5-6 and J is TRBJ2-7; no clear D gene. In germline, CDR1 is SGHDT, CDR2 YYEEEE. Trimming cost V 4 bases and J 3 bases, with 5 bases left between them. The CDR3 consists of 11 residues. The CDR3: CASSRYYEQYF. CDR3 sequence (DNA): TGTGCCAGCAGCCGATACTACGAGCAGTACTTC.

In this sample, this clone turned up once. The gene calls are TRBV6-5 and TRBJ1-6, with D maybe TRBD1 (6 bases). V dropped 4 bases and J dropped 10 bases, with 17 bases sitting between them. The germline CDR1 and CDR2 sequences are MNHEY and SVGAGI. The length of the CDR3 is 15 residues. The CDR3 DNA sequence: TGTGCCAGCAGTTCCCGGGACACCCAAGGGTCACCCCTCCACTTT. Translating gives CASSSRDTQGSPLHF.

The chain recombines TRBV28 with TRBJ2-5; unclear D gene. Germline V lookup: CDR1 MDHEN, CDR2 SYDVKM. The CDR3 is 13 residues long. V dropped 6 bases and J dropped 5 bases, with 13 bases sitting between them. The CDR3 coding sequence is TGTGCCAGCAGACCCGGGCCTCAGGAGACCCAGTACTTC. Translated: CASRPGPQETQYF.

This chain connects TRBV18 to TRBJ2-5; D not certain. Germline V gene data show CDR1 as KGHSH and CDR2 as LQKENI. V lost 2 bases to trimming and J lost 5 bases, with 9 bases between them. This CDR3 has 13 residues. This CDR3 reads CASSPGQEETQYF. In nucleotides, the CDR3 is TGTGCCAGCTCACCAGGCCAGGAGGAGACCCAGTACTTC. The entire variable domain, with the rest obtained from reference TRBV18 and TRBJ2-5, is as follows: NAGVMQNPRHLVRRRGQEARLRCSPMKGHSHVYWYRQLPEEGLKFMVYLQKENIIDESGMPKERFSAEFPKEGPSILRIQQVVRGDSAAYFCASSPGQEETQYFGPGTRLLVL.

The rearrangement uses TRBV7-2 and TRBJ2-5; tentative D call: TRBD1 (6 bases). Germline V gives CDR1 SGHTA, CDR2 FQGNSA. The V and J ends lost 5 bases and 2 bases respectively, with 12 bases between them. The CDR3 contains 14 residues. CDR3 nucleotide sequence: TGTGCCAGCAGCCAACAGGGTCTACAAGAGACCCAGTACTTC. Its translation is CASSQQGLQETQYF.

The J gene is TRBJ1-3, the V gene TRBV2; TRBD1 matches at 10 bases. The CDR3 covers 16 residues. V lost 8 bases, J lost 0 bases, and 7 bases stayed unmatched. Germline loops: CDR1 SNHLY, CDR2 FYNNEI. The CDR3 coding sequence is TGTGCCAGCCCCCCCAGGACAGGGGGCTCTGGAAACACCATATATTTT. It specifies CASPPRTGGSGNTIYF.

CDR3 coding DNA: TGTGCCAGCAAAGGGGGCGTGGGTGAGCAGTTCTTC. Translated, it gives CASKGGVGEQFF. The V and J genes are TRBV7-2 and TRBJ2-1; 7 nucleotides match TRBD1. This CDR3 has 12 amino acids. CDR1 SGHTA and CDR2 FQGNSA come from the germline V gene. Losses at the gene ends were 7 bases for V and 9 bases for J; bases not matched to a gene: 6.

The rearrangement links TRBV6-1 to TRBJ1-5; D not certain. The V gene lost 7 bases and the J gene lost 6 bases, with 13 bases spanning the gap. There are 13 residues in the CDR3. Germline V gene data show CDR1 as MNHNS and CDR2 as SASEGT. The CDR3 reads CASKRESGQPQHF. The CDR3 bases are TGTGCCAGCAAACGGGAGTCTGGTCAGCCCCAGCATTTT.

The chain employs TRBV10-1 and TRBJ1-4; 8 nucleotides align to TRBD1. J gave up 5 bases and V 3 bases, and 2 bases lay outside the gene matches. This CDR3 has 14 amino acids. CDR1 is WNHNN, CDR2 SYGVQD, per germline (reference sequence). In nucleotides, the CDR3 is TGCGCCAGCAGTGACTCAGGGGGCAATGAAAAACTGTTTTTT. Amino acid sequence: CASSDSGGNEKLFF.

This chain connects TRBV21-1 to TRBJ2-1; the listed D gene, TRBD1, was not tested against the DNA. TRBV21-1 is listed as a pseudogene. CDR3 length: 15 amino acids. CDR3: CASSPRTGETNEQFF. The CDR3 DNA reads TGTGCCAGCAGCCCTAGGACAGGGGAAACCAATGAGCAGTTCTTC.